This TCR beta chain emerged from a study of T cells after yellow fever vaccination. The CDR3 consists of 15 residues. The V and J ends lost 11 bases and 0 bases respectively, with 17 bases between them. Per the germline V gene, CDR1 is LGHDT and CDR2 is YNNKEL (reference sequence). TCRdb itself ran the 5' RACE reads through MiXCR, one entry per CDR3 protein. The sample yields 300,000 or so distinct CDR3 sequences, around 8.1% seen once. This sequence joins TRBV3-1 and TRBJ2-1; D gene unclear. The sequence derives from a man younger than 35 who received the YFV17D yellow fever vaccine. Sequenced material: PBMCs, taken about 41 days after the first yellow fever vaccination. This CDR3 is CACTQERSSYNEQFF. CDR3 sequence (DNA): TGTGCCTGCACCCAAGAGAGGAGCTCCTACAATGAGCAGTTCTTC.